The present TCR beta chain was sequenced within a study of shared clonotypes between healthy human individuals (dated by TCRdb to 2018 to 2021). General notes on the study: The cohort included a few men and two women between 18 and 49 years of age. Per donor, three plates each were used for CD4 naive and CD4 memory, two for CD8 naive, and one for CD8 memory. To estimate repertoire size and how much clonotypes are shared between individuals, the study performed deep sequencing of blood TCR repertoires from a handful of healthy adults. To increase sequencing depth and limit assay-specific biases, different laboratories used diverse techniques to prepare libraries and sequence TCR repertoires. Per donor, leukapheresis produced somewhere between about 0.94 and 9 billion PBMCs. Results and caveats for the whole study, not just this receptor: Compared with non-shared clonotypes, clonotypes shared by all four sorted-subset donors had higher generation probabilities. Sampling was restricted to blood, and TCR repertoires in tissues likely differ from the TCR repertoires found in blood. Across a few donors, around 5% of naive CD4, roughly 3.5% of naive CD8, roughly 2.2% of memory CD4, and approximately 0.42% of memory CD8 clonotypes were shared. Naive subsets generally had larger estimated clonotype richness than memory subsets did. Because the study included a small number of donors, the genetic and exposure-history diversity represented was limited. Rarefaction of sorted-subset datasets indicated incomplete sequencing despite the large sequencing depth. Based on pairwise subsampling, the degree of clonotype sharing among donors was expected to be affected by sequencing depth.

Trimming accounts for 4 bases at V and 0 bases at J, while the number of junction bases matched to no gene is 3. The cysteine opens and the phenylalanine closes a CDR3 of 15 amino acids. This entry keeps only the CDR3 DNA: 45 bases, framed from base 1. The germline V gene specifies MNHNS as CDR1 and SASEGT as CDR2. Comment on this clone: Its antigen remains undetermined. One base away there is no much larger clone; base qualities are not given.

Using the deep immunoSEQ assay, multiplex PCR amplified TCR CDR3 regions from genomic DNA. Genomic DNA extracted from each cell subset was distributed evenly over all wells of several immunoSEQ 96-well plates, and each plate served as one replicate. For sorted subsets, each replicate PCR was loaded with 150 to 250 ng genomic DNA, equivalent to 32,000 or so T cell genomes. The purified libraries were quantified using a Qubit 3.0 fluorometer, sized with a Bioanalyzer 2100, and then quantified again using the KAPA Library Quantification kit. Each immunoSEQ 96-well plate was sequenced on its own single-read 150-cycle Illumina NextSeq 550 flow cell. Concerning the study's data processing: Because the immunoSEQ output included only junctional sequences and no quality scores, the filtering could not be the same as the filtering used for full-length reads. Sequences were annotated with PyIR, a Python wrapper for IgBLAST v1.9, and V/J genes and CDR3 were assigned using IMGT germline references. Reads with weak V/J assignments (E-value above 1e-6), missing CDR3, stop codons, out-of-frame junctions, or ambiguous translated residues were removed. A V3J clonotype was defined by an identical inferred V gene, J gene, and CDR3 amino acid sequence. To compute the percentage overlap between repertoires, the number of shared unique clonotypes was divided by the size of the smaller repertoire. Richness of each repertoire was evaluated using RTK rarefaction, the Chao1 estimator, and Recon v2.1 estimates of unobserved clonotypes. OLGA was used to compute generation probabilities for all TCRbeta clonotypes that the gDNA method yielded from a few donors. TCRdb's version of the immuneACCESS table is confined to in-frame rearrangements and falls short of the full clone set. An unresolved V gene accounts for under half of the shortfall where checked; the remainder is of unknown origin. The D gene and trimming were derived from the DNA, and the V and J assignments and clone size from that table. The sample includes roughly 640,000 clones, with roughly 70% observed a single time. The ten largest clones add up to roughly 1.7% of the sample.

Healthy HIV-negative adults with no recently reported acute infections or vaccinations were included as donors. All donors were Caucasian adults living in Nashville, Tennessee, USA. CD4+ T cells were enriched through magnetic negative selection, after which naive cells were positively selected on CD45RA and the remaining negative fraction served as the memory subset. After blood collection by leukapheresis, PBMCs were isolated using Ficoll-Histopaque density gradient centrifugation and then cryopreserved in the vapor phase of liquid nitrogen. Analytical flow cytometry was used to check the purity and quantity of every magnetically sorted T cell population. From each sorted fraction, genomic DNA was isolated and quantified by UV absorbance on a Nanodrop 2000c.

The V gene is TRBV6-1 and the J gene is TRBJ2-1, with 7 bases in between that match TRBD2. The receptor's source is a woman between 25 and 40 years old in good health. Sequencing input: memory CD4+ T cells sorted from blood. The cell subset or site label, as the study defines it: CD45RA-negative fraction. The DNA sequence reads TGTGCCAGCAGTGGGACTAGAGGCTCCTACAATGAGCAGTTCTTC. The resulting protein is CASSGTRGSYNEQFF.